These 21 T cell receptor beta chains originate from one sample sequenced in a study of blood T cell repertoires in COVID-19. Repertoires were generated with immunoSEQ multiplex PCR, while TCRdb's copy carries only in-frame clones and drops some. The sample holds 35,000 to 50,000 clones, about 86% seen once. Sequences were obtained from peripheral blood. These receptors all stem from a man in his sixties or seventies with acute or convalescent COVID-19.

V gene TRBV18 combines with J gene TRBJ1-5; D is undetermined. CDR1 and CDR2 from the germline V gene are KGHSH and LQKENI. Trimming pared 4 bases from V and 2 bases from J, leaving 12 bases between. The CDR3 extends over 15 amino acids. CDR3 protein: CASSLRREGNQPQHF. DNA of the CDR3: TGTGCCAGCTCACTTCGGAGGGAGGGCAATCAGCCCCAGCATTTT.

The chain links TRBV27 to TRBJ2-1; 8 bases match TRBD1. Germline values: CDR1 MNHEY, CDR2 SMNVEV (reference sequence). This CDR3 spans 15 amino acids. V lost 4 bases and J lost 9; bases outside the gene matches: 11. CDR3 in DNA: TGTGCCAGCAGTTCGAGACAGGGGATATTCGGTGAGCAGTTCTTC. Translation: CASSSRQGIFGEQFF.

This clone was counted a few times. This chain uses TRBV6-1 with TRBJ1-6; weak D call: TRBD1 (5 bases). With 0 bases removed from V and 3 bases from J, the gap between germline ends came to 6 bases. CDR3 length: 15 amino acids. Germline assignment: CDR1 MNHNS and CDR2 SASEGT. This CDR3 is CASSEAGGYNSPLHF. The CDR3 bases are TGTGCCAGCAGTGAAGCCGGGGGCTATAATTCACCCCTCCACTTT.

In regard to this clone: The sample has other DNA sequences that encode this CDR3 too. The J gene is TRBJ2-7, the V gene TRBV5-1; D perhaps matches TRBD2 (5 bases). V was pared by 4 bases and J by 0 bases, with 8 bases between. CDR3 size: 13 residues. Germline CDR1 is SGHRS and CDR2 is YFSETQ. In DNA, the CDR3 is TGCGCCAGCAGCCCGGGAAGCTCCTACGAGCAGTACTTC. As protein: CASSPGSSYEQYF.

V and J are TRBV6-2 or TRBV6-3 and TRBJ1-1; D unresolved. There are 13 residues in the CDR3. Germline CDR1 MNHEY, CDR2 SVGEGT. Trimming took 2 bases from V and 1 from J, leaving 5 bases between them. CDR3 loop: CASSYAGNTEAFF. The CDR3 DNA sequence: TGTGCCAGCAGTTACGCCGGGAACACTGAAGCTTTCTTT.

CDR3 region: CASGTGHLNEQFF. The CDR3 coding sequence is TGTGCCAGCGGGACGGGACACCTCAATGAGCAGTTCTTC. The chain combines TRBV6-5 with TRBJ2-1, with D perhaps matching TRBD1 (6 bases). Germline V gives CDR1 MNHEY, CDR2 SVGAGI. This CDR3 contains 13 residues. V was shortened by 8 bases and J by 6 bases, with 14 bases between the two germline ends.

V usage is TRBV19 and J usage is TRBJ2-7; TRBD2 agrees at 14 bases. This CDR3 spans 15 amino acids. The germline CDR1 and CDR2 sequences are LNHDA and SQIVND (reference sequence). Trimming took 3 bases from V and 7 from J; bases not matched to a gene: 5. The CDR3 nucleotides read TGTGCCAGTAGTATGGGACTAGCGGGAGACTATGAGCAGTACTTC. Amino acid sequence: CASSMGLAGDYEQYF.

This rearrangement joins TRBV12-3 or TRBV12-4 to TRBJ2-2, with TRBD2 matching 8 bases. V dropped 6 bases and J dropped 10; count of bases not matched to a gene: 4. This CDR3 contains 12 residues. DNA of the CDR3: TGTGCCAGCAGACTAGCGGCGGCGGAGCTGTTTTTT. It encodes CASRLAAAELFF.

The chain uses TRBV18 and TRBJ2-2, with D maybe TRBD1 (5 bases). The CDR3 contains 14 residues. Germline CDR1 reads KGHSH; CDR2 reads LQKENI. Trimming shortened V by 3 bases and J by 1 base, and 6 bases separated the two germline ends. The CDR3 region is CASSPGQNTGELFF. The CDR3 nucleotides are TGTGCCAGCTCACCCGGACAGAACACCGGGGAGCTGTTTTTT. The complete variable domain, with remaining parts taken from reference TRBV18 and TRBJ2-2, reads NAGVMQNPRHLVRRRGQEARLRCSPMKGHSHVYWYRQLPEEGLKFMVYLQKENIIDESGMPKERFSAEFPKEGPSILRIQQVVRGDSAAYFCASSPGQNTGELFFGEGSRLTVL.

The J gene is TRBJ2-7, the V gene TRBV4-3; D perhaps matches TRBD1 (5 bases). Germline loops: CDR1 LGHNA, CDR2 YSLEER. The V gene lost 0 bases and the J gene lost 6 bases, with 9 bases spanning the gap. The CDR3 is 13 amino acids. Here the CDR3 DNA reads TGCGCCAGCAGCCAAGATCTGGGGCGCGAGCAGTACTTC. Protein product: CASSQDLGREQYF.

This clone was detected only once. The chain uses TRBV3-1 (or the pseudogene TRBV3-2) and TRBJ1-5; D perhaps matches TRBD1 (5 bases). The germline CDR1 and CDR2 sequences are LGHDT and YNNKEL (reference sequence). CDR3 length: 15 amino acids. V dropped 4 bases and J dropped 4 bases, with 14 bases sitting between them. In DNA form, the CDR3 reads TGTGCCAGCAGCCTCGGGGACTGGGGAAATCAGCCCCAGCATTTT. Translation gives CASSLGDWGNQPQHF.

The gene calls are TRBV7-2 and TRBJ1-5; D gene unclear. In germline, CDR1 is SGHTA, CDR2 FQGNSA. Trimming removed 1 base from V and 7 bases from J, with 14 bases in between. This CDR3 contains 15 residues. The CDR3 sequence: CASSLVLGDGQPQHF. The CDR3, as DNA: TGTGCCAGCAGCTTAGTGTTGGGAGACGGGCAGCCCCAGCATTTT.

The chain joins TRBV6-5 to TRBJ2-1, with a tentative D call TRBD1 (5 bases). The CDR3 is 13 residues long. V dropped 2 bases and J dropped 6 bases, with 8 bases sitting between them. Germline CDR1 is MNHEY and CDR2 is SVGAGI. The CDR3 nucleotides are TGTGCCAGCAGTTACGGGGCTGTCAATGAGCAGTTCTTC. This gives the protein CASSYGAVNEQFF.

The chain uses TRBV5-1 and TRBJ2-2; no firm D call. The CDR3 contains 16 residues. CDR1 is SGHRS, CDR2 YFSETQ, per germline. The germline V and J ends were trimmed by 4 bases and 0 bases, with 13 bases remaining between them. The CDR3 spells CASSHNSPANTGELFF. The CDR3 nucleotides read TGCGCCAGCAGCCACAACAGCCCTGCGAACACCGGGGAGCTGTTTTTT.

The chain combines TRBV7-8 with TRBJ2-5, with 10 bases that match TRBD1. The junction had 8 bases not matched to a gene; V was cut back by 5 bases and J by 5 bases. The germline V gene encodes CDR1 SGHVS and CDR2 FQNEAQ. The CDR3 extends over 15 amino acids. The DNA of the CDR3 is TGTGCCAGCAGCAACCGGGACAGGGGTGAGGAGACCCAGTACTTC. Translating it yields CASSNRDRGEETQYF. Supplemented by reference TRBV7-8 and TRBJ2-5, the full variable domain reads GAGVSQSPRYKVAKRGQDVALRCDPISGHVSLFWYQQALGQGPEFLTYFQNEAQLDKSGLPSDRFFAERPEGSVSTLKIQRTQQEDSAVYLCASSNRDRGEETQYFGPGTRLLVL.

V and J are TRBV9 and TRBJ2-7; TRBD2 agrees at 11 bases. In germline, CDR1 is SGDLS, CDR2 YYNGEE. This CDR3 has 17 residues. Trimming took 0 bases from V and 3 from J; bases not matched to a gene: 8. The CDR3 bases are TGTGCCAGCAGCGTAGGTCGGCTAGCGGGAGGCATCTACGAGCAGTACTTC. Translating it yields CASSVGRLAGGIYEQYF. The full variable domain, in which reference TRBV9 and TRBJ2-7 provide the parts outside the CDR3, is DSGVTQTPKHLITATGQRVTLRCSPRSGDLSVYWYQQSLDQGLQFLIQYYNGEERAKGNILERFSAQQFPDLHSELNLSSLELGDSALYFCASSVGRLAGGIYEQYFGPGTRLTVT.

The genes are TRBV30 and TRBJ1-5, with 8 positions matching TRBD1. Trimming cost V 4 bases and J 9 bases; bases outside gene matches: 8. Germline V gene lookup returns CDR1 GTSNPN and CDR2 SVGIG (reference sequence). CDR3 length equals 13 residues. For the CDR3, the DNA is TGTGCCTGGACCCGGGACAGGTACGGGCCCCAGCATTTT. It yields the protein CAWTRDRYGPQHF. The full variable domain, with the rest looked up from reference TRBV30 and TRBJ1-5, is SQTIHQWPATLVQPVGSPLSLECTVEGTSNPNLYWYRQAAGRGLQLLFYSVGIGQISSEVPQNLSASRPQDRQFILSSKKLLLSDSGFYLCAWTRDRYGPQHFGDGTRLSIL.

Comment on this clone: The germline gene is not matched at one end of the junction; a read error may be the cause. The V and J genes are TRBV19 and TRBJ2-2; maybe TRBD2 (5 bases). This CDR3 is 14 amino acids long. The V gene's germline CDR1 is LNHDA and CDR2 SQIVND (reference sequence). CDR3 sequence (DNA): TGTGCCAGTAGGGTCGGGCACTCCACCGGGAAGCTGTTTTTT. Translated, it gives CASRVGHSTGKLFF.

The V and J genes are TRBV28 and TRBJ1-2; the D is unclear. V dropped 1 base and J dropped 3 bases, with 9 bases sitting between them. The CDR3 loop spans 14 amino acids. The germline CDR1 and CDR2 sequences are MDHEN and SYDVKM. In DNA, the CDR3 is TGTGCCAGCAGTTTATTCCAGGCTGACTATGGCTACACCTTC. Its translation is CASSLFQADYGYTF.

The chain employs TRBV19 and TRBJ2-3; the match to TRBD2 covers 8 bases. The V gene end was trimmed by 4 bases and the J gene end by 5 bases; junction bases not matched to a gene: 8. Per the germline V gene, CDR1 is LNHDA and CDR2 is SQIVND (reference sequence). The CDR3 has 15 amino acids. The CDR3 DNA reads as TGTGCCAGTAGTACCCAGGGACTAGTTGTAGATACGCAGTATTTT. It encodes CASSTQGLVVDTQYF.

This chain connects TRBV7-6 to TRBJ1-2; a possible D gene is TRBD1 (5 bases). V was clipped by 5 bases and J by 6 bases, with 16 bases between them. The CDR3 runs 14 residues. From germline, CDR1 is SGHVS and CDR2 FNYEAQ. In nucleotides, the CDR3 is TGTGCCAGCAGCCCATCCCCAGGGTGGGATGGCTACACCTTC. Translated: CASSPSPGWDGYTF.